This T cell receptor beta chain appears in the sequencing data of a study of blood T cell repertoires in COVID-19. The CDR3 length is 11 residues. Trimming cost V 5 bases and J 6 bases, with 10 bases left between them. CDR1 GTSNPN and CDR2 SVGIG come from the germline V gene (reference sequence). Authors' analysis steps: Researchers report that nucleated cell counts were estimated from reference gene primer amplification. Assay used: immunoSEQ multiplex PCR; TCRdb lists only in-frame clones, some missing. The V and J calls and clone size come from that table; D and trimming were worked out from the DNA. The sample lists hundreds of thousands of clones, under 90% occurring once. Among Cohort 3 donors, those recovered had two negative PCRs, clearance, or symptom resolution.

The sequencing input was PBMCs or T cells enriched from blood (not recorded which). This receptor was taken from a young man who had recovered from COVID-19. V and J are TRBV30 and TRBJ1-1; D perhaps matches TRBD1 (5 bases). Here the CDR3 DNA reads TGTGCCTGGGGGCGGGGCGCTGAAGCTTTCTTT. This encodes CAWGRGAEAFF.